The rows below give T cell receptor beta chains drawn from one sample of a study of blood T cell repertoires in COVID-19. Clones were sequenced by immunoSEQ multiplex PCR, and TCRdb holds only the in-frame ones, with some missing. The sample lists some 350,000 clones; approximately 90% were seen once. Sequenced material: peripheral blood. These receptors were taken from a woman aged 18-29 years who had recovered from COVID-19. Each CDR3 is given with its conserved first and last residue. The D gene is left open where the match is weak. Size is omitted from some rows. Given values are once, few, many or a class for expanded clones.

j_call d_call v_call clone_size cdr3_nt cdr3_aa
TRBJ2-3 TRBD2 TRBV4-3 - TGCGCCAGCAGCCAAGATTTAGCGGGCTCCACAGATACGCAGTATTTT CASSQDLAGSTDTQYF
TRBJ2-3 - TRBV24-1 - TGTGCCACCAGTGATGCGGCGGTAAATACGCAGTATTTT CATSDAAVNTQYF
TRBJ1-2 TRBD1 TRBV24-1 - TGTGCCACCAGCGCCGGGACAGGACGGGCGCTGGGAGGCTACACCTTC CATSAGTGRALGGYTF
TRBJ2-3 - TRBV11-2 - TGTGCCAGCAGCTTTACCGCGGGGAGCACAGATACGCAGTATTTT CASSFTAGSTDTQYF
TRBJ2-5 - TRBV21-1 - TGTGCCAGCAGCGCCAGGTGGGAGACCCAGTACTTC CASSARWETQYF
TRBJ1-3 - TRBV18 - TGTGCCAGCTCACCACGCGGATTGGACAGAAGCTCTGGAAACACCATATATTTT CASSPRGLDRSSGNTIYF
TRBJ2-3 TRBD1 TRBV19 - TGTGCCAGTAGTTCAACAGGGGCAGATACGCAGTATTTT CASSSTGADTQYF
TRBJ2-3 TRBD2 TRBV10-3 - TGTGCCATCAGTGAGGCTGGGAGGGTCGCCCGATATACGCAGTATTTT CAISEAGRVARYTQYF
TRBJ2-1 TRBD1 TRBV7-9 - TGTGCCAGCAGTATAGGACAGGGGGCCAAAAGTTATAATGAGCAGTTCTTC CASSIGQGAKSYNEQFF
TRBJ1-1 - TRBV19 - TGTGCCAGTAGTATAGGGAGGGGGAACACTGAAGCTTTCTTT CASSIGRGNTEAFF
TRBJ2-1 TRBD2 TRBV6-2/TRBV6-3 - TGTGCCAGCAGTTACCCACACCGGACTAGCGGACACGAGTTCTTC CASSYPHRTSGHEFF
TRBJ2-1 - TRBV19 - TGTGCCAGTAGTACCAACGGGGATTCCTACAATGAGCAGTTCTTC CASSTNGDSYNEQFF
TRBJ1-5 - TRBV7-2 - TGTGCCAGCAGCTTAGATGGCAGCAATCAGCCCCAGCATTTT CASSLDGSNQPQHF
TRBJ1-2 TRBD1 TRBV5-1 few TGCGCCAGCAGCATAGCGGGACAGGGAGGCTACACCTTC CASSIAGQGGYTF
TRBJ1-5 - TRBV6-5 - TGTGCCACGGCGGGTCAGCCCCAGCATTTT CATAGQPQHF
TRBJ1-5 TRBD1 TRBV14 once TGTGCCAGCAGCCCCTGGACAGGGGGATCCCTCAATCAGCCCCAGCATTTT CASSPWTGGSLNQPQHF
TRBJ1-4 TRBD1 TRBV27 once TGTGCCAGCAGTCCGTGGACAGGGGCCTCTAATGAAAAACTGTTTTTT CASSPWTGASNEKLFF
TRBJ1-3 TRBD1 TRBV5-4 - TGTGCCAGCAGCGTGGCGGGACAGGACTCTGGAAACACCATATATTTT CASSVAGQDSGNTIYF
TRBJ2-5 - TRBV5-1 - TGCGCCAGCAGCTCCTCTTTAGGGACACCGAGCAGGCAGACCCAGTACTTC CASSSSLGTPSRQTQYF
TRBJ1-4 - TRBV21-1 - TGTGCCAGCAGCAACCCCCGGAGGGTTGAAAAACTGTTTTTT CASSNPRRVEKLFF
TRBJ2-6 TRBD1 TRBV7-9 - TGTGCCAGCAGCCCGGGACAGGGGACTACTGGGGCCAACGTCCTGACTTTC CASSPGQGTTGANVLTF
TRBJ2-1 TRBD2 TRBV7-6 once TGTGCCAGCAGCCCGAGGACTAGCGGTTACAATGAGCAGTTCTTC CASSPRTSGYNEQFF
TRBJ1-5 - TRBV18 - TGTGCCAGCTCACCACCGGGGCTGCCCCAGCATTTT CASSPPGLPQHF
TRBJ2-6 TRBD1 TRBV4-3 - TGCGCCAGCAGCCAATCCGGGACAGAGTCCTCTGGGGCCAACGTCCTGACTTTC CASSQSGTESSGANVLTF